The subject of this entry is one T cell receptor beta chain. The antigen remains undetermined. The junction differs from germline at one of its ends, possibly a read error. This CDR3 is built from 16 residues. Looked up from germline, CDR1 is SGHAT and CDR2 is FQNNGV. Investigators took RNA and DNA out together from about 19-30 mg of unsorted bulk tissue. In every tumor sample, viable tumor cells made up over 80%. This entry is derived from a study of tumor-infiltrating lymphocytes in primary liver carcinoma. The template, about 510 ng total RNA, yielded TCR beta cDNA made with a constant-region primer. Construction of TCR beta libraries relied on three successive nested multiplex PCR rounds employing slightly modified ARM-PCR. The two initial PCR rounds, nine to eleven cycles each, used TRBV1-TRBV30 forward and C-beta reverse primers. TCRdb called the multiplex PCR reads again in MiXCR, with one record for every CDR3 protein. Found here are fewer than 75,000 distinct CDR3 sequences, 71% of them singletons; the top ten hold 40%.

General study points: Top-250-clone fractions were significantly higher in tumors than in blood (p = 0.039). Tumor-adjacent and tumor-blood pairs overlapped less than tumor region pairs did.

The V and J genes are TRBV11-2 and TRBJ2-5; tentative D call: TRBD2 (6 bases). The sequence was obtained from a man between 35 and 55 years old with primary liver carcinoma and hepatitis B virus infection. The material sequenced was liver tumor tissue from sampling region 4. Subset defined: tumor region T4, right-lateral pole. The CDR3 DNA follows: TGTGCCAGCAACCAAAGTCCTGGTGGGGGGAAAGAGACCCACTACTTC. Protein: CASNQSPGGGKETHYF. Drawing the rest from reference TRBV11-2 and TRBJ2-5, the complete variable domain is EAGVAQSPRYKIIEKRQSVAFWCNPISGHATLYWYQQILGQGPKLLIQFQNNGVVDDSQLPKDRFSAERLKGVDSTLKIQPAKLEDSAVYLCASNQSPGGGKETHYFGPGTRLLVL.